This T cell receptor (beta chain) was recovered during a study of PD-1 and CTLA-4 blockade in melanoma (dated by TCRdb to about 2021). Regarding the study in general: In patients with melanoma, the researchers looked at the effects of CTLA-4 blockade versus PD-1 blockade on the CD8 T cell response that was melanoma-reactive.

Receptor amplification or capture employed the immunoSEQ multiplex PCR assay. Drawn from immuneACCESS, this table holds only the in-frame rearrangements with V and J called that TCRdb kept. Clones are partly lost; checked studies trace under half to an unresolved V gene and leave the rest unexplained. This sample gives roughly 21,000 clones in total; around 88% of them show up just once. Together, the top ten hold 7.8% of the sample. Including the terminal cysteine and phenylalanine, the CDR3 comprises 14 residues. Only CDR3 DNA remains: 42 bases, in frame from the first base. Looking up the germline V gene yields CDR1 MNHEY and CDR2 SVGAGI. Relative to germline, V is missing 2 bases and J is missing 9 bases, with 9 bases of the junction outside any gene match. Of note for this clone: It has no known antigen specificity. Base qualities are not recorded, but no much larger clone differs from it by a single base.

This TCR derives from a human donor with melanoma. This chain is built from TRBV6-5 and TRBJ1-2, with 7 middle bases fitting TRBD1. Source: CD8+ T cells from peripheral blood, taken before anti-PD-1 treatment. The DNA is as follows: TGTGCCAGCAGTTACCGGGACAGCGCTTTGAGCTACACCTTC. This translates into CASSYRDSALSYTF.